The T cell receptor beta chain described here comes from a study of beta chain features in type 1 diabetes. Study-wide background: Patients looked much like healthy donors when it came to age, gender and cell yields. Points from the study as a whole: Patients with Type 1 diabetes showed moderately but significantly shorter TCRB CDR3s in all four CD4+ subsets.

This clone has more than one count but fewer than ten. The antigen is undetermined. Sorted CD4+ subsets: naive, central memory, regulatory, stem cell-like memory (CD45RO/CCR7/CD25/CD127/CD95/CD27 panel). The germline CDR1 and CDR2 sequences are SNHLY and FYNNEI. V was pared by 3 bases and J by 6 bases, with 4 bases between. The length of the CDR3 is 11 residues. Every bit of the isolated RNA underwent reverse transcription, so sequencing read expressed TCRB transcripts. Assay used: immunoSEQ multiplex PCR; TCRdb lists only in-frame clones, some missing. Of 600,000 or so clones detected, over 12% appear once; the ten largest clones hold 0.035% to 0.04%.

The chain uses TRBV2 and TRBJ2-3; D not certain. This sequence was found in a man younger than 35 with type 1 diabetes. The sequenced sample was naive CD4+ T cells from blood. CDR3 amino acids: CASSDYDTQYF. CDR3 DNA: TGTGCCAGCAGTGACTACGATACGCAGTATTTT. The entire variable domain, with the rest obtained from reference TRBV2 and TRBJ2-3, is as follows: EPEVTQTPSHQVTQMGQEVILRCVPISNHLYFYWYRQILGQKVEFLVSFYNNEISEKSEIFDDQFSVERPDGSNFTLKIRSTKLEDSAMYFCASSDYDTQYFGPGTRLTVL.